These 19 T cell receptor beta chains share one sample of origin, sequenced in a study of PD-1 blockade in mismatch repair-deficient tumors. Libraries were prepared by immunoSEQ multiplex PCR; TCRdb keeps only in-frame clonotypes and omits some of them. The top ten hold 22% of the sample, which has about 40,000 clones, roughly 77% seen once. The sample here was peripheral blood, taken 4 weeks after starting pembrolizumab. These receptors were obtained from an adult with mismatch repair-deficient cancer.

This chain connects TRBV13 to TRBJ2-2; a possible D gene is TRBD1 (6 bases). This CDR3 is built from 15 residues. Trimming removed 5 bases from V and 5 bases from J, with 15 bases in between. Per germline, CDR1 PRHDT and CDR2 FYEKMQ (reference sequence). The CDR3 DNA sequence: TGTGCCAGCAGCCCACAGGGTGTGGGGACCGGGGAGCTGTTTTTT. Amino acids: CASSPQGVGTGELFF.

V is TRBV28 and J is TRBJ2-7; TRBD2 matches 8 bases. After removal of 1 base from V and 2 bases from J, the junction contained 13 bases not matched to a gene. In germline, CDR1 is MDHEN, CDR2 SYDVKM. The CDR3 contains 18 residues. The CDR3 is CASSLSRGVAGPTYEQYF. DNA of the CDR3: TGTGCCAGCAGTTTATCGCGGGGGGTAGCGGGACCCACCTACGAGCAGTACTTC.

The V call is TRBV5-6, the J call TRBJ2-1; D unresolved. The CDR3 covers 12 residues. The V gene's germline CDR1 is SGHDT and CDR2 YYEEEE. V dropped 0 bases and J dropped 10 bases, with 8 bases sitting between them. CDR3 sequence (DNA): TGTGCCAGCAGCTTGGAGGGATGGGAGCAGTTCTTC. Its protein is CASSLEGWEQFF.

The rearrangement joins TRBV6-6 to TRBJ2-7; D perhaps matches TRBD2 (7 bases). CDR1 and CDR2 (germline): MNHNY, SVGAGI (reference sequence). The ends were cut back, 7 bases at V and 2 bases at J, with 15 bases in the middle. The CDR3 extends over 14 amino acids. CDR3 bases: TGTGCCAGCAAAAAGGGGGGGGCACCCTACGAGCAGTACTTC. It specifies CASKKGGAPYEQYF.

This sequence joins TRBV4-3 and TRBJ2-1; D is uncertain. Germline lookup yields CDR1 LGHNA and CDR2 YSLEER. This CDR3 comprises 15 residues. V gave up 6 bases and J gave up 1 base, with 13 bases separating them. The CDR3 nucleotides read TGCGCCAGCAGGATTGCAACAACGTCCTACAATGAGCAGTTCTTC. Protein sequence: CASRIATTSYNEQFF.

The CDR3 DNA is TGTGCCAGCAGCCCACAGGGTTCTGGAAACACCATATATTTT. It translates to CASSPQGSGNTIYF. J is TRBJ1-3 and V is TRBV9, with a tentative D call TRBD1 (6 bases). The CDR3 totals 14 residues. V lost 4 bases and J 1 base, leaving 9 bases between the germline ends. Germline V gene sequence: CDR1 SGDLS, CDR2 YYNGEE.

The V gene is TRBV5-1, the J gene TRBJ1-1; no clear D. Germline V gene lookup returns CDR1 SGHRS and CDR2 YFSETQ. CDR3 size: 14 residues. V was trimmed by 0 bases and J by 1 base, leaving 7 bases between them. Here the CDR3 reads CASSLDSRNTEAFF. CDR3 DNA sequence: TGCGCCAGCAGCTTGGACAGTAGGAACACTGAAGCTTTCTTT.

The chain recombines TRBV30 with TRBJ2-1; D is ambiguous. The CDR3 covers 12 residues. Germline values: CDR1 GTSNPN, CDR2 SVGIG (reference sequence). Trimming took 5 bases from V and 4 from J, leaving 9 bases between them. This chain's CDR3 is CAWDPGYNEQFF. In nucleotides, the CDR3 is TGTGCCTGGGACCCTGGGTACAATGAGCAGTTCTTC.

CDR3 coding DNA: TGTGCCAGCTCACCAAACGGACAGAGCCAAGAGACCCAGTACTTC. It yields the protein CASSPNGQSQETQYF. The chain has TRBV18 and TRBJ2-5, with D possibly matching TRBD1 (6 bases). This CDR3 comprises 15 residues. The germline V gene encodes CDR1 KGHSH and CDR2 LQKENI. V was shortened by 2 bases and J by 1 base, with 11 bases between the two germline ends.

This clone has a handful of counts. The chain combines TRBV2 with TRBJ1-4; 7 bases map to TRBD1. The germline V gene encodes CDR1 SNHLY and CDR2 FYNNEI. The CDR3 loop spans 12 amino acids. With 8 bases clipped from V and 8 bases from J, the junction kept 5 bases outside the gene matches. CDR3 bases: TGTGCCAGCGACAGGGACCGGGAAAAACTGTTTTTT. Translated: CASDRDREKLFF.

The chain uses TRBV2 and TRBJ2-2, with a weak D call TRBD2 (6 bases). V lost 6 bases and J 6 bases, leaving 23 bases between the germline ends. The CDR3 is made up of 17 amino acids. Germline V gene sequence: CDR1 SNHLY, CDR2 FYNNEI. CDR3 sequence (DNA): TGTGCCAGCAGAAAGCCCACGGGAGAATTCTCGTCCGGGGAGCTGTTTTTT. Translation gives CASRKPTGEFSSGELFF.

V is TRBV4-1 and J is TRBJ2-7, with D unresolved. Looked up from germline, CDR1 is MGHRA and CDR2 is YSYEKL. Trimming shortened V by 10 bases and J by 3 bases, and 7 bases separated the two germline ends. The CDR3 has 10 amino acids. The CDR3 sequence is CATRNYEQYF. For the CDR3, the DNA is TGCGCCACCAGAAACTACGAGCAGTACTTC.

The rearrangement uses TRBV4-1 and TRBJ2-7; D ambiguous. The V end lost 1 base, the J end lost 0 bases, and 10 bases lay between the germline ends. This CDR3 has 15 residues. Germline V gives CDR1 MGHRA, CDR2 YSYEKL. In DNA, the CDR3 is TGCGCCAGCAGCCAAGGGCGGCCGAGCTCCTACGAGCAGTACTTC. It yields the protein CASSQGRPSSYEQYF.

The chain employs TRBV7-9 and TRBJ1-3; D is undetermined. The V and J ends lost 7 bases and 1 base respectively, with 14 bases between them. This CDR3 comprises 15 residues. From germline, CDR1 is SEHNR and CDR2 FQNEAQ (reference sequence). Here the CDR3 reads CASKKQGGSGNTIYF. CDR3 in DNA: TGTGCCAGCAAGAAGCAAGGAGGATCTGGAAACACCATATATTTT.

V is TRBV5-8 and J is TRBJ1-2; the match to TRBD1 covers 7 bases. CDR1 and CDR2 (germline): SGHTS, YDEGEE. There are 15 residues in the CDR3. V shed 4 bases, J shed 0 bases, and the junction held 6 bases outside the gene matches. The DNA of the CDR3 is TGTGCCAGCAGCCTTGCGACAGGGACTAACTATGGCTACACCTTC. Its translation is CASSLATGTNYGYTF.

The V call is TRBV7-2, the J call TRBJ2-7; 7 nucleotides match TRBD2. The V and J ends lost 1 base and 3 bases, in that order; junction bases with no gene match: 6. Germline V CDR1 and CDR2: SGHTA, FQGNSA. There are 15 residues in the CDR3. CDR3 sequence reads: CASSLEAAGFYEQYF. The CDR3 DNA reads as TGTGCCAGCAGCTTAGAGGCAGCGGGATTCTACGAGCAGTACTTC.

The V gene is TRBV27, the J gene TRBJ2-2; D remains unclear. The CDR3 has 14 residues. V lost 2 bases and J 5 bases, leaving 9 bases between the germline ends. Germline CDR1 and CDR2: MNHEY and SMNVEV (reference sequence). The CDR3 here is CASSLRAVTGELFF. DNA of the CDR3: TGTGCCAGCAGTTTACGGGCGGTTACCGGGGAGCTGTTTTTT.

The chain employs TRBV5-5 and TRBJ2-7; D possibly uses TRBD1 or TRBD2 (5 bases each). V was trimmed by 2 bases and J by 2 bases, leaving 11 bases between them. CDR3 size: 14 residues. Per the germline V gene, CDR1 is SGHKS and CDR2 is YYEKEE (reference sequence). The CDR3 loop reads CASSFWDGTYEQYF. The CDR3 region has the DNA TGTGCCAGCAGCTTCTGGGACGGAACCTACGAGCAGTACTTC.

This clone was observed a single time. The chain couples TRBV7-2 to TRBJ2-3, with D possibly being TRBD2 (6 bases). Germline V gene lookup returns CDR1 SGHTA and CDR2 FQGNSA. CDR3 length: 16 residues. V was shortened by 1 base and J by 3 bases, with 14 bases between the two germline ends. This chain's CDR3 is CASSLGLGYGTDTQYF. DNA for the CDR3: TGTGCCAGCAGCTTAGGACTAGGATACGGTACAGATACGCAGTATTTT.